This T cell receptor (beta chain) comes out of a study of OX40 agonist ivuxolimab in advanced cancers. Worth noting for this clone: The antigen remains undetermined.

Study outcomes and limitations: Compared with CD4+, CD8+ T cells on average had more expanded clones. Clonal expansion among partial responders at 0.1-3.0 mg/kg ranked near the lowest.

Measured with immunoSEQ multiplex PCR; TCRdb has only the in-frame clones, and not every one. Of fewer than 70,000 clones in the sample, roughly nine tenths were seen once. The sequence came from an adult with an advanced solid tumor such as melanoma, head and neck, liver or kidney cancer. The specimen was CD4+ or CD8+ T cells sorted from blood, collected in a trial of the OX40 agonist ivuxolimab.

The CDR3 loop is CASRGTNEQFF. The CDR3 nucleotides are TGTGCCAGCAGGGGCACCAATGAGCAGTTCTTC. V usage is TRBV6-5 and J usage is TRBJ2-1; no reliable D call. CDR1 and CDR2 from the germline V gene are MNHEY and SVGAGI. The V end was cut by 6 bases, the J end by 6 bases, with 6 bases between. The CDR3 spans 11 residues.